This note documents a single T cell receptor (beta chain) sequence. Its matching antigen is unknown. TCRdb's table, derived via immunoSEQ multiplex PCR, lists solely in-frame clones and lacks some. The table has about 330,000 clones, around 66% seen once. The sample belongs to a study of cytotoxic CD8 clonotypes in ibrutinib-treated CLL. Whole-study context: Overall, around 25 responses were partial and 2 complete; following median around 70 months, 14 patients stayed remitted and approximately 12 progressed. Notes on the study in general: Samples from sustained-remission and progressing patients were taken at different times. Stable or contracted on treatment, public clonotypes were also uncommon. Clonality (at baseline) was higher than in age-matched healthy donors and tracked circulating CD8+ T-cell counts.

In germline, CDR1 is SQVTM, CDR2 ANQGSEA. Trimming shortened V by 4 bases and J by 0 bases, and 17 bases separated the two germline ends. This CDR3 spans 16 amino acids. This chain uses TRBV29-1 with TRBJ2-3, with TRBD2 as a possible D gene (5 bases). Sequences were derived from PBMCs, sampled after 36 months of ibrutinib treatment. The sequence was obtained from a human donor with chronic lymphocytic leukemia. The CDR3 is CSVAGGSGSSTDTQYF. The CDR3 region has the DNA TGCAGCGTTGCGGGCGGGTCGGGCTCTAGCACAGATACGCAGTATTTT.